The rows below give T cell receptor beta chains drawn from one sample of a study of human CD8 memory T cell subsets. TCRdb re-called the 5' RACE reads, yielding one record per CDR3 amino acid sequence without DNA. This sample's clone table lists some 12,000 distinct CDR3 sequences. Specimen: CD8+ T cells from PBMCs. The origin of the receptors is a human donor in good health. Both conserved end residues are part of each CDR3. The order of the fields is clone size, J gene, V gene, CDR3 protein. Size values are once, few and many counts, or a class for expanded clones, and some rows have none.

>.|TRBJ2-2|TRBV24-1
CATAGGPNTGELFF
>medium-sized|TRBJ2-3|TRBV6-2/TRBV6-3
CASSYFGTDTQYF
>.|TRBJ2-5|TRBV15
CATRTGSSWETQYF
>.|TRBJ2-1|TRBV7-6
CASRTSGSYEQFF
>.|TRBJ2-7|TRBV7-9
CASVSGYEQYF
>medium-sized|TRBJ2-2|TRBV14
CASSQNRGFTGELFF
>.|TRBJ2-3|TRBV7-9
CASSAGQGGTDTQYF
>.|TRBJ2-7|TRBV10-3
CAISDPKDSYEQYF
>.|TRBJ2-7|TRBV4-2
CASSQEGDLWYEQYF
>.|TRBJ1-2|TRBV5-6
CASSSDLRGVDGYTF
>.|TRBJ1-5|TRBV28
CASKSLQGFGQPQHF
>.|TRBJ1-2|TRBV7-8
CASSTSVGAGNYGYTF
>.|TRBJ2-1|TRBV9
CASSVGIRGSYNEQFF
>.|TRBJ2-1|TRBV12-3/TRBV12-4
CASSLAVSNEQFF
>.|TRBJ2-7|TRBV28
CASSAPGQGPLEQYF
>.|TRBJ1-1|TRBV28
CASSLGTRTNTEAFF
>.|TRBJ2-1|TRBV5-6
CASSLGQGAGNEQFF
>.|TRBJ1-1|TRBV6-2/TRBV6-3
CASRYRTTQSMNTEAFF
>medium-sized|TRBJ1-3|TRBV28
CASSPGNTIYF
>.|TRBJ1-5|TRBV7-8
CASRRGADYNQPQHF
>.|TRBJ2-3|TRBV24-1
CATARSGTSPDTQYF
>.|TRBJ2-4|TRBV4-3
CASSQDPASEAKNIQYF
>.|TRBJ2-5|TRBV6-5
CASKFQGGAETQYF
>.|TRBJ2-1|TRBV7-9
CASSLASGGPNEQFF
>.|TRBJ2-1|TRBV11-1
CASSHKTSGSRQNEQFF
>.|TRBJ2-5|TRBV2
CASSVLARETQYF
>.|TRBJ2-2|TRBV6-4
CASSDEPGTGELFF
>.|TRBJ2-1|TRBV4-3
CASSQRTGGNNEQFF
>.|TRBJ1-1|TRBV6-2/TRBV6-3
CASSLAQNTEAFF